This T cell receptor beta chain derives from a study of molecular identifiers for immune sequencing clone quantification. Study-wide background: In replicates, the authors split RNA from roughly 20,000 or 100,000 naive CD8 cells five ways and sequenced four.

TCRdb itself ran the PCR reads through MiXCR, one entry per CDR3 protein. The table includes about 23,000 distinct CDR3 sequences, roughly 15% detected once. Germline CDR1 is LGHNA and CDR2 is YNFKEQ. This CDR3 is 18 amino acids long. With V trimmed by 1 base and J by 1 base, 7 bases remained unmatched. When naive CD8 T cells were sorted, they were gated as CD8+CD4-CCR7+CD45RA+. Findings and limits, study-wide: The share of molecules held by clones above 20 RNA copies was over 97% in effector cells and under 1% in naive cells.

This clonotype was seen many times. Its antigen is unknown. This receptor was identified in a human donor in good health. Some libraries in this study had Jurkat cell RNA spiked in. What was sequenced was naive CD8+ T cells from blood, with Jurkat cell RNA spiked in. The subset: FACS-sorted CD8+CD4-CCR7+CD45RA+ naive T cells. The J gene is TRBJ2-2, the V gene TRBV4-2, with 9 positions matching TRBD1. The CDR3 region has the DNA TGTGCCAGCAGCCAAGGCAGCGGGACAGGGTTGAACACCGGGGAGCTGTTTTTT. It is translated as CASSQGSGTGLNTGELFF.